These T cell receptor beta chains were read from a single sample in a study of cytotoxic CD8 clonotypes in ibrutinib-treated CLL. Clones were sequenced by immunoSEQ multiplex PCR, and TCRdb holds only the in-frame ones, with some missing. The sample records 150,000 or so clones, about 80% being singletons. The sequencing used PBMCs, collected after 12 months of ibrutinib treatment. Receptors were obtained from a human donor with chronic lymphocytic leukemia. The CDR3 runs from the conserved cysteine through the conserved F or W. A D gene is named only where the DNA matches it firmly. Part of the rows lack a size; the others show once, few, many or a class for expanded clones.

d_call clone_size v_call cdr3_aa
- few TRBV27 CASSSLQGGVTQYF
- - TRBV5-4 CASSRPGLGPANYGYTF
- - TRBV14 CASSQSYLAGGEQFF
TRBD2 - TRBV5-6 CASSAVRLAGIVNEQFF
TRBD1 - TRBV28 CASRQTGADGYTF
- - TRBV5-4 CASSLDGSKTDTQYF
- few TRBV6-7 CASTPRNYGYTF
TRBD2 - TRBV5-1 CASSPGLAGDEQFF
TRBD2 - TRBV4-1 CASSGGGRYEQYF
- - TRBV5-5 CASSWQQGSGYTQYF
- - TRBV6-6 CASSPSGAGELFF
- - TRBV7-2 CASSITGGPYEQYF
- - TRBV9 CASSVGPENTEAFF
- - TRBV25-1 CASSEYGQTGELFF
- - TRBV7-2 CASSLAPGTLYF
TRBD2 once TRBV25-1 CASSESSGSREQYF
TRBD2 - TRBV9 CASSSSGFHNEQFF
- once TRBV5-1 CASSRGQYTGELFF
- - TRBV2 CASSGYGTLYEQYF
TRBD2 - TRBV27 CASSDLAGASYNEQFF
- - TRBV30 CAWRSQTNTKPYEQYF
- - TRBV18 CASSSTPYSYSGNTIYF
- once TRBV4-1 CASSQVAGSGVSYEQYF
- - TRBV7-6 CASSLAGAGELFF
- - TRBV9 CASSVGGGGTDTQYF
- - TRBV7-2 CASSLDTYGQYF
- - TRBV7-2 CASSLSGTNYEQYF
- once TRBV9 CASSVSRGTPATNEKLFF
- - TRBV21-1 CASSEKTGVNYGYTF
TRBD1 - TRBV6-5 CASSYRDSYEQYF
- - TRBV18 CASSPRGGYYEQYF
TRBD2 - TRBV7-8 CASSLVIGVGLPHGNEQFF
- few TRBV27 CASRRDGNYGYTF
- - TRBV6-6 CASSYTFDQPQHF
- - TRBV5-6 CASSLVSSDTQYF
- - TRBV5-1 CASSLTGVGNEQFF
- - TRBV9 CASSVATGLGEKLFF
TRBD1 - TRBV7-9 CASRLYGTEIEANYGYTF
TRBD1 - TRBV6-1 CASSVQGAQETQYF
- - TRBV27 CASSIGARNIQYF
TRBD1 - TRBV10-3 CAISQGDGYTF
TRBD2 - TRBV6-1 CASRALAGFYEQYF
- - TRBV4-1 CASRARDNSYEQYF
- - TRBV14 CASSRGHPANYGYTF
- - TRBV5-1 CASTNSRHWAETQYF
TRBD1 - TRBV6-4 CASKRQGTNTGELFF
TRBD1 - TRBV7-2 CASSSESGTAAYEQYF
- - TRBV30 CAWSVRRGSQNTGNTIYF
- - TRBV27 CASSANGPVNEQFF
TRBD2 - TRBV28 CASSLGRASGGYNEQFF
TRBD2 - TRBV4-1 CASSQDRSSGMGETQYF
TRBD2 - TRBV5-6 CASKLPGLMLDTQYF